This T cell receptor (beta chain) derives from a study of T cells after yellow fever vaccination. TCRdb independently ran MiXCR on the 5' RACE reads; one entry per CDR3 protein. The repertoire holds approximately 300,000 distinct CDR3 sequences, with around 6.8% as singletons. Sequencing used PBMCs, obtained 35 to 50 days after the first yellow fever vaccination. This TCR was recovered from a man between 18 and 35 years old who received the YFV17D yellow fever vaccine.

CDR3 DNA sequence: TGTGCCAGCACCGGGGGGAGCGGGGAGCTGTTTTTT. Amino acid sequence: CASTGGSGELFF. The V gene is TRBV7-2, the J gene TRBJ2-2; 7 bases are shared with TRBD2. Germline V gives CDR1 SGHTA, CDR2 FQGNSA. V shed 7 bases and J 7 bases; nucleotides not matched to a gene: 3. This CDR3 has 12 amino acids.